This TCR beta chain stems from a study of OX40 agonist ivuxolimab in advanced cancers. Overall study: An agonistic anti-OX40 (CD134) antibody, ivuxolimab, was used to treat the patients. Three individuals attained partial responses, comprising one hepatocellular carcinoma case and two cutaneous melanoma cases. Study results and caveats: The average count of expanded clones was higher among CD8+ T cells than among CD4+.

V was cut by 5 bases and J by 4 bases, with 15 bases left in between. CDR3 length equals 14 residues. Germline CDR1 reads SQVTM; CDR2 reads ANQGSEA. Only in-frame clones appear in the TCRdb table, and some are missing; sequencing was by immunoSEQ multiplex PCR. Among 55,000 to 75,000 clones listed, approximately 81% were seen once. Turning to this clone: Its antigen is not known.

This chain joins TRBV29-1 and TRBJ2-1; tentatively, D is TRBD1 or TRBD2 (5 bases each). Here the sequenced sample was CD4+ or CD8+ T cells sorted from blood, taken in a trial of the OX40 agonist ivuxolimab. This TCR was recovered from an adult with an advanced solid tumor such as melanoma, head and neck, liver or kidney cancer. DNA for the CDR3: TGCAGCGTTAAGGGCCGGGACCAATACAATGAGCAGTTCTTC. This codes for CSVKGRDQYNEQFF.